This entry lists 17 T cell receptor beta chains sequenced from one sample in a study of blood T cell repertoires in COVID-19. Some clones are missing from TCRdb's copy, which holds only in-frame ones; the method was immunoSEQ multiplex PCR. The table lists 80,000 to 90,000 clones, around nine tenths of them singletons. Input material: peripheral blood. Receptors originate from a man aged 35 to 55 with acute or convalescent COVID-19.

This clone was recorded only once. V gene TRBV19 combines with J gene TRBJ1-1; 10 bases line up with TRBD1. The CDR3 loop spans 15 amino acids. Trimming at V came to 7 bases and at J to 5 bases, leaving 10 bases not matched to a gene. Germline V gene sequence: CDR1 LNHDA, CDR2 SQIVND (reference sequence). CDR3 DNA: TGTGCCAGTACCCCGATTGACAGGGGGCAAACTGAAGCTTTCTTT. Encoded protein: CASTPIDRGQTEAFF.

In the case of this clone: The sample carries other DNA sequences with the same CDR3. The CDR3 DNA is TGTGCCAGCTCACCTCGCCAGGGGGCGGAGACCCAGTACTTC. This codes for CASSPRQGAETQYF. The V call is TRBV18, the J call TRBJ2-5; 8 positions match TRBD1. CDR1 and CDR2 (germline): KGHSH, LQKENI. The junction had 5 bases not matched to a gene; V was cut back by 3 bases and J by 5 bases. The CDR3 spans 14 residues.

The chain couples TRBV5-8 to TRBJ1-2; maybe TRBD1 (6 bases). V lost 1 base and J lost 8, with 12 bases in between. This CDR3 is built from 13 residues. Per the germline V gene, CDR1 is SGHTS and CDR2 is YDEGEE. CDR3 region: CASSLYRVEGYTF. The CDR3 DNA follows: TGTGCCAGCAGCTTGTACAGGGTGGAAGGCTACACCTTC.

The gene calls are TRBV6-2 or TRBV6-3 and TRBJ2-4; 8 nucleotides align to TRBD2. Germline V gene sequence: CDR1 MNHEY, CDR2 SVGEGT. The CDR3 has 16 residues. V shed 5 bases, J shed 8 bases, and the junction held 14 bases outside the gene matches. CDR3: CASSKPGGAATDIQYF. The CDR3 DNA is TGTGCCAGCAGTAAACCCGGGGGGGCTGCGACGGACATTCAGTACTTC.

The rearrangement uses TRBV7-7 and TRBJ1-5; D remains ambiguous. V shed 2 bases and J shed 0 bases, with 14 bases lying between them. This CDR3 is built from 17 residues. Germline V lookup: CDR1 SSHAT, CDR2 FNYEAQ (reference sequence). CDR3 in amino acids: CASSLCGQIYSNQPQHF. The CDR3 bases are TGTGCCAGCAGCTTATGTGGTCAGATTTATAGCAATCAGCCCCAGCATTTT.

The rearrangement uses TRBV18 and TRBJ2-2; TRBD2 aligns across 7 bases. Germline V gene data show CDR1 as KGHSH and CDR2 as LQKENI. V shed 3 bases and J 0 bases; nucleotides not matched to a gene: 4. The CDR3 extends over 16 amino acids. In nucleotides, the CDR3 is TGTGCCAGCTCACCCTTCGGACTAGCGAACACCGGGGAGCTGTTTTTT. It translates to CASSPFGLANTGELFF.

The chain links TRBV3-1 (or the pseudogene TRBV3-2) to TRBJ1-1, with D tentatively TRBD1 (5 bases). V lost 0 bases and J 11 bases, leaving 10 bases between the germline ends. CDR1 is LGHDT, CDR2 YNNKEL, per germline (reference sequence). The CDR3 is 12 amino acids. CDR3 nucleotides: TGTGCCAGCAGCCAAGATTACAGGCGGGCTTTCTTT. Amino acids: CASSQDYRRAFF.

The CDR3 coding sequence is TGCAGCGTTGAAGATTTGGAGAGTCGCTGGCCACAAGAGACCCAGTACTTC. Its translation is CSVEDLESRWPQETQYF. The chain carries TRBV29-1 and TRBJ2-5, with D unclear. The CDR3 runs to 17 residues. Germline-derived CDR1 and CDR2 are SQVTM and ANQGSEA. With 0 bases removed from V and 2 bases from J, the gap between germline ends came to 19 bases. Full variable domain (missing parts from reference TRBV29-1 and TRBJ2-5): SAVISQKPSRDICQRGTSLTIQCQVDSQVTMMFWYRQQPGQSLTLIATANQGSEATYESGFVIDKFPISRPNLTFSTLTVSNMSPEDSSIYLCSVEDLESRWPQETQYFGPGTRLLVL.

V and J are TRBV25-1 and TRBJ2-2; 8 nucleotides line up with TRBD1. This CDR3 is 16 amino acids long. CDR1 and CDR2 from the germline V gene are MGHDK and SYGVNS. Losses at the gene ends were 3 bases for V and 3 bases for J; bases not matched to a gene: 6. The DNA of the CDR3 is TGTGCCAGCAGTGAGGCCGGGACAGGCTACACCGGGGAGCTGTTTTTT. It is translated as CASSEAGTGYTGELFF.

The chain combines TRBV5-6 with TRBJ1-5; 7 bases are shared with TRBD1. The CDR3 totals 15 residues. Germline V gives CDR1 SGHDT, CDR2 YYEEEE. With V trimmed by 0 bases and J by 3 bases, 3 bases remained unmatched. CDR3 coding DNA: TGTGCCAGCAGCTTGGGGACAGGAATCAATCAGCCCCAGCATTTT. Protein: CASSLGTGINQPQHF.

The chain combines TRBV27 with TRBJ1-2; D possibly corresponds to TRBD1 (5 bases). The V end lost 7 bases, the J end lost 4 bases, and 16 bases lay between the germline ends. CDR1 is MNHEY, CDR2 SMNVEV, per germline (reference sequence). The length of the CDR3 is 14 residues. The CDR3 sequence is CASKGGEVGYGYTF. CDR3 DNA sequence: TGTGCCAGCAAAGGAGGGGAAGTGGGCTATGGCTACACCTTC.

The CDR3 bases are TGTGCCAGCAGCCAAGGGCCCAATGAGCAGTTCTTC. This sequence encodes CASSQGPNEQFF. The chain recombines TRBV3-1 (or the pseudogene TRBV3-2) with TRBJ2-1; D call uncertain. The germline V and J ends were trimmed by 1 base and 6 bases, with 4 bases remaining between them. The CDR3 sequence is 12 residues long. Per the germline V gene, CDR1 is LGHDT and CDR2 is YNNKEL (reference sequence).

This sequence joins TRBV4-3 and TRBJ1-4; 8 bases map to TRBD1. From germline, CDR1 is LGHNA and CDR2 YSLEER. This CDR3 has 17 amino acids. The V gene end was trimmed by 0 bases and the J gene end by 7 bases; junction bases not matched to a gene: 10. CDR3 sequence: CASSQERTGWVGEKLFF. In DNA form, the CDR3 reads TGCGCCAGCAGCCAAGAACGGACAGGGTGGGTTGGTGAAAAACTGTTTTTT.

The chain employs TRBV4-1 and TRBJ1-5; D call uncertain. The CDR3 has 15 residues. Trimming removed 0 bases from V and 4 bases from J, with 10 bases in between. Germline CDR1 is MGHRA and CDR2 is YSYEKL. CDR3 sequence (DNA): TGCGCCAGCAGCCAAGAGTCGGGGTTTAATCAGCCCCAGCATTTT. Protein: CASSQESGFNQPQHF.

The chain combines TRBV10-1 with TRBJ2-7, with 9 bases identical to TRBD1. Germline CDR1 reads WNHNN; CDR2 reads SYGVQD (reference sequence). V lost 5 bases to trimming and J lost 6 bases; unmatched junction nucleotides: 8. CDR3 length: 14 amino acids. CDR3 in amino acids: CASSIYRGLGEQYF. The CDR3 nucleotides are TGCGCCAGCAGTATATACAGGGGGCTCGGCGAGCAGTACTTC.

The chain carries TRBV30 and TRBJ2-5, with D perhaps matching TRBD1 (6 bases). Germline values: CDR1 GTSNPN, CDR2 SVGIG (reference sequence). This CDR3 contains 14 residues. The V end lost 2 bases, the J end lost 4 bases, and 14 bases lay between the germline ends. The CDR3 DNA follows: TGTGCCTGGAGTCTTGGACAGATAACAGAGACCCAGTACTTC. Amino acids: CAWSLGQITETQYF.

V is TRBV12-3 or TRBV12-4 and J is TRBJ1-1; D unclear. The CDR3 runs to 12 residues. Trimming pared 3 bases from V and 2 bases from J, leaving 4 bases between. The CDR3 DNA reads TGTGCCAGCAGTTTGCTAAACACTGAAGCTTTCTTT. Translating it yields CASSLLNTEAFF.